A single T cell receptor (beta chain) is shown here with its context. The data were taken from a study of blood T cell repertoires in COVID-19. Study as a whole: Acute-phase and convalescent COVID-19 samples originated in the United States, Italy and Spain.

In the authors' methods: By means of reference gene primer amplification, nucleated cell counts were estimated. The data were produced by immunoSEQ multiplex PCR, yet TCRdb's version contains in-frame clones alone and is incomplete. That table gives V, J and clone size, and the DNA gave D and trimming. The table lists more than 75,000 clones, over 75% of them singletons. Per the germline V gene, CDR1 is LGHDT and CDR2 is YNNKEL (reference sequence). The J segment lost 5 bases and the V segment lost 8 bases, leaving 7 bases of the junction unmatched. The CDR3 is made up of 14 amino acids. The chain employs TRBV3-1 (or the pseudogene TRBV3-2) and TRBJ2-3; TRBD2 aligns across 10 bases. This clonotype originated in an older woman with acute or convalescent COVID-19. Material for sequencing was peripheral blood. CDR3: CASGSGLALDTQYF. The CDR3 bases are TGTGCCAGCGGGTCGGGACTAGCGTTAGATACGCAGTATTTT.